These T cell receptor beta chains were read from a single sample in a study of T cell responses to AZD1222 COVID-19 vaccine. Clones were read by immunoSEQ multiplex PCR, and TCRdb kept only the in-frame ones, dropping some. The sample includes under 150,000 clones, 80% to 90% seen only once; the top ten take approximately 9.4%. This specimen was peripheral blood, taken 28 days after the second AZD1222 dose. The receptors shown here come from an adult who received the AZD1222 COVID-19 vaccine. The conserved cysteine and the conserved F or W are not part of the CDR3 here. D genes are given only for firm matches.

d_call,v_call,j_call,cdr3_aa
TRBD2,TRBV5-1,TRBJ2-1,ASSLLAGGGGDEQF
TRBD2,TRBV19,TRBJ2-2,ASSIRLAGATGELF
TRBD1,TRBV5-6,TRBJ1-2,ASSAVDRLYYGYT
-,TRBV29-1,TRBJ2-3,SVLSGEDTQY
-,TRBV7-2,TRBJ1-3,ASSSIRTNRGNTIY
TRBD1,TRBV12-3/TRBV12-4,TRBJ1-2,ASSTTGTMGYT
-,TRBV5-1,TRBJ2-1,ASWQDVSSYNEQF
-,TRBV7-9,TRBJ2-1,ASSLSPGQGF
-,TRBV3-1/TRBV3-2,TRBJ1-6,ASSLGQLYNSPLH
-,TRBV30,TRBJ1-5,AWRNGGAMEQPQH
-,TRBV7-3,TRBJ1-1,ASSLQGQGTEAF
-,TRBV19,TRBJ1-3,ASSPQIASSGNTIY
TRBD1,TRBV6-6,TRBJ1-2,ASSYSGGGYGYT
-,TRBV18,TRBJ2-1,ASSPSGNEQF
-,TRBV4-1,TRBJ2-7,ASSQRAVVDYEQY
-,TRBV5-6,TRBJ1-5,ASSRQNQPQH
-,TRBV18,TRBJ1-1,ASSKGENTEAF
-,TRBV10-1,TRBJ1-6,ASIPQGNYNSPLH
TRBD1,TRBV11-2,TRBJ1-2,ASSPRTGLTNYGYT
-,TRBV6-5,TRBJ1-3,ASSYSIGGDGNTIY
TRBD1,TRBV7-7,TRBJ1-3,ASSPGQGANSGNTIY
-,TRBV6-5,TRBJ2-7,ASSRSGALTYEQY
-,TRBV30,TRBJ1-5,AWSHYLGSGSQPQH
TRBD1,TRBV19,TRBJ1-2,ASSANRGLLQGYT
-,TRBV3-1/TRBV3-2,TRBJ1-3,ASSVAGSTGNTIY
-,TRBV21-1,TRBJ1-4,AGHPGPGDSNEKLF
TRBD2,TRBV6-5,TRBJ2-7,ASSAGLLYEQY
TRBD2,TRBV19,TRBJ2-1,ASSSGRESYNEQF
TRBD1,TRBV7-2,TRBJ2-3,ASSFRTGSTDTQY
TRBD2,TRBV24-1,TRBJ2-3,ATSDSSGRSDTQY
TRBD2,TRBV2,TRBJ2-1,ASRTTSGGHNEQF
-,TRBV6-2/TRBV6-3,TRBJ2-5,ASSWAGETQY
TRBD1,TRBV7-9,TRBJ1-1,ASSRDRGSTEAF
-,TRBV15,TRBJ1-1,ATSRVQRNTEAF
-,TRBV20-1,TRBJ1-6,SASGEGGLSPLH
TRBD2,TRBV14,TRBJ2-1,ASSHSSSSGGYNEQF
-,TRBV4-1,TRBJ2-7,ASSPSPFFPSYEQY
TRBD1,TRBV5-1,TRBJ2-1,ASSLTGTGVDEQF
-,TRBV7-2,TRBJ2-5,ASSSDSTQETQY
-,TRBV6-2/TRBV6-3,TRBJ2-7,ASSTDPGTAYEQY
TRBD1,TRBV6-5,TRBJ1-5,ASARGFSNQPQH
TRBD1,TRBV19,TRBJ1-1,ASSIIIGQGEAF
TRBD2,TRBV19,TRBJ2-1,ASSMGAGASGRTSYNEQF
-,TRBV30,TRBJ2-2,AWSVDGYTGELF
TRBD2,TRBV3-1/TRBV3-2,TRBJ2-1,ASSQLAGRYNEQF
TRBD1,TRBV10-1,TRBJ1-5,ATGTGNQPQH
-,TRBV5-1,TRBJ1-2,ASSSSAGEVGYT
-,TRBV7-3,TRBJ2-7,ASSLGAGYDYEQY
-,TRBV7-3,TRBJ1-6,ASSLYPGGGLNSPLH
TRBD1,TRBV2,TRBJ2-1,ASRASLWTGGDNEQF
-,TRBV11-3,TRBJ1-1,ASSLGGDVEAF
-,TRBV21-1,TRBJ1-4,ASRPIGEGDCEKLF
-,TRBV3-1/TRBV3-2,TRBJ1-5,ASSQEERQPQH